The 22 T cell receptor beta chains below were found in one sample sequenced in a study of T-cell reconstitution after alpha-beta-depleted transplantation in children. It was with unique molecular identifiers that the TCRbeta library was prepared. TCRdb re-called the PCR reads with MiXCR, one entry per CDR3 protein. The table shows approximately 640,000 distinct CDR3 sequences, with around a sixth occurring only once. The sample in question was PBMCs from the stem cell graft donor, obtained from the stem cell graft. The receptors stem from a human donor who donated a stem cell graft to a child with acute myeloid leukemia.

With respect to this clonotype: This may come from a read error, since a much larger clone is one base off. V gene TRBV20-1 combines with J gene TRBJ2-1, with unresolved D. CDR1 and CDR2 (germline): DFQATT, SNEGSKA (reference sequence). This CDR3 has 17 amino acids. The CDR3: CCARSPLDHFSYNEQFF. The CDR3 DNA sequence: TGCTGTGCTAGATCCCCGCTAGATCATTTCTCCTACAATGAGCAGTTCTTC.

CDR3 residues: CASKLSGTPKNIQYF. CDR3 bases: TGTGCCAGCAAACTCTCTGGGACACCCAAAAACATTCAGTACTTC. The gene calls are TRBV12-3 or TRBV12-4 and TRBJ2-4, with D tentatively TRBD1 (6 bases). V was trimmed by 7 bases and J by 2 bases, leaving 15 bases between them. The CDR3 spans 15 residues.

This sequence joins TRBV7-2 and TRBJ1-1; perhaps TRBD1 as D (5 bases). This CDR3 contains 14 residues. The V end was cut by 4 bases, the J end by 3 bases, with 12 bases between. Germline V lookup: CDR1 SGHTA, CDR2 FQGNSA. The DNA of the CDR3 is TGTGCCAGCAGCTACCGCCGCAGGGACACTGAAGCTTTCTTT. Residues: CASSYRRRDTEAFF.

This clonotype was detected many times. This sequence joins TRBV7-9 and TRBJ2-7; D call uncertain. Per the germline V gene, CDR1 is SEHNR and CDR2 is FQNEAQ (reference sequence). The CDR3 runs to 12 residues. V was cut by 5 bases and J by 5 bases, with 10 bases left in between. CDR3 DNA sequence: TGTGCCAGCAGCCTCCGAGCCCACGAGCAGTACTTC. It translates to CASSLRAHEQYF.

This clonotype has a count of ten or more. The chain has TRBV29-1 and TRBJ2-2, with 8 bases aligning to TRBD1. The CDR3 loop spans 14 amino acids. V was pared by 5 bases and J by 2 bases, with 4 bases of the junction left unmatched. Germline V gives CDR1 SQVTM, CDR2 ANQGSEA. The CDR3 loop reads CSVNTGGNTGELFF. The CDR3 coding sequence is TGCAGCGTTAATACAGGGGGTAACACCGGGGAGCTGTTTTTT.

The table lists this clonotype with a few counts. This chain connects TRBV15 to TRBJ2-5; 12 nucleotides align to TRBD2. This CDR3 contains 17 residues. The germline V gene encodes CDR1 LNHNV and CDR2 YYDKDF (reference sequence). Trimming removed 0 bases from V and 5 bases from J; junction bases left unmatched: 7. The CDR3 here is CATSRDLTSGGRETQYF. The CDR3 nucleotides read TGTGCCACCAGCAGAGATCTGACTAGCGGGGGTAGGGAGACCCAGTACTTC.

This clonotype has just a few counts. The genes are TRBV7-2 and TRBJ2-4, with D possibly being TRBD1 or TRBD2 (6 bases each). With 6 bases removed from V and 6 bases from J, the gap between germline ends came to 21 bases. The CDR3 length is 16 residues. From germline, CDR1 is SGHTA and CDR2 FQGNSA. As DNA, the CDR3 is TGTGCCAGCAGTCTCCAATCGGGGGCGCAGCGAAACATTCAGTACTTC. Its protein product is CASSLQSGAQRNIQYF.

This clonotype was seen only a few times. J is TRBJ2-2 and V is TRBV15; D not resolved. Trimming removed 0 bases from V and 6 bases from J, with 5 bases in between. This CDR3 has 13 residues. From germline, CDR1 is LNHNV and CDR2 YYDKDF (reference sequence). Written as DNA, the CDR3 is TGTGCCACCAGCAGAGAGCCCTCCGGGGAGCTGTTTTTT. It translates to CATSREPSGELFF.

This clonotype has a handful of counts. The chain's CDR3 is CSARVSGGAGFYQETQYF. The CDR3, as DNA: TGCAGTGCTAGAGTTAGCGGGGGGGCCGGGTTTTACCAAGAGACCCAGTACTTC. The rearrangement links TRBV20-1 to TRBJ2-5; 11 bases fit TRBD2. From germline, CDR1 is DFQATT and CDR2 SNEGSKA (reference sequence). With 1 base clipped from V and 0 bases from J, the junction kept 10 bases outside the gene matches. The CDR3 covers 18 residues.

This clonotype occurred many times. This sequence joins TRBV7-2 and TRBJ1-6; TRBD1 might be the D (5 bases). CDR1 and CDR2 from the germline V gene are SGHTA and FQGNSA. CDR3 length equals 16 residues. Trimming left V 9 bases short and J 8 bases short, with 23 bases between. CDR3 amino acids: CASSSLPTGRYSPLHF. CDR3 nucleotides: TGTGCCAGTTCCTCCCTTCCCACGGGACGATATTCACCCCTCCACTTT.

V is TRBV20-1 and J is TRBJ2-7; the match to TRBD2 covers 7 bases. V dropped 3 bases and J dropped 2; count of bases not matched to a gene: 4. The CDR3 extends over 13 amino acids. The germline gives CDR1 DFQATT, CDR2 SNEGSKA (reference sequence). CDR3 coding DNA: TGCAGTGCTAGTTGGGGGGGGGCCTACGAGCAGTACTTC. Translating it yields CSASWGGAYEQYF.

J is TRBJ2-3 and V is TRBV11-1, with 9 bases fitting TRBD1. Trimming at V came to 5 bases and at J to 4 bases, leaving 7 bases not matched to a gene. The CDR3 is made up of 15 amino acids. Germline-derived CDR1 and CDR2 are SGHAT and FQDESV (reference sequence). As DNA, the CDR3 is TGTGCCAGCAGCCCCCGGACAGGGGTCCCAGATACGCAGTATTTT. It codes for CASSPRTGVPDTQYF.

This clonotype was observed at least ten times. This chain links TRBV20-1 with TRBJ2-7; 9 bases agree with TRBD1. Germline V gene data show CDR1 as DFQATT and CDR2 as SNEGSKA (reference sequence). The CDR3 length is 14 residues. V lost 5 bases, J lost 3 bases, and 8 bases stayed unmatched. CDR3 loop: CSAVHGTGRYEQYF. The CDR3 coding sequence is TGCAGTGCTGTCCACGGGACAGGGCGCTACGAGCAGTACTTC.

This clonotype has at least ten counts. The chain combines TRBV20-1 with TRBJ1-1, with D maybe TRBD1 (5 bases). V was shortened by 2 bases and J by 5 bases, with 18 bases between the two germline ends. This CDR3 comprises 15 residues. Germline values: CDR1 DFQATT, CDR2 SNEGSKA (reference sequence). The CDR3 loop reads CSARPSFGARTEAFF. For the CDR3, the DNA is TGCAGTGCTAGACCTTCCTTCGGGGCGCGAACTGAAGCTTTCTTT.

This clonotype was counted at least ten times. This chain uses TRBV29-1 with TRBJ1-1; unclear D gene. The CDR3 covers 13 residues. V lost 3 bases, J lost 0 bases, and 8 bases lay in between. Germline assignment: CDR1 SQVTM and CDR2 ANQGSEA. As DNA, the CDR3 is TGCAGCGTTGAGGAGTTCATGAACACTGAAGCTTTCTTT. It codes for CSVEEFMNTEAFF.

This clonotype was seen repeatedly, ten times or more. V and J are TRBV20-1 and TRBJ2-1, with 9 bases identical to TRBD2. Germline V gives CDR1 DFQATT, CDR2 SNEGSKA (reference sequence). Trimming took 0 bases from V and 1 from J; bases not matched to a gene: 4. The CDR3 consists of 16 residues. CDR3 amino acids: CSAREVLAGSYNEQFF. The CDR3 DNA reads TGCAGTGCTAGAGAAGTACTAGCGGGTTCCTACAATGAGCAGTTCTTC.

This clonotype has ten or more counts. This chain uses TRBV20-1 with TRBJ2-7; D remains ambiguous. Germline lookup yields CDR1 DFQATT and CDR2 SNEGSKA (reference sequence). Trimming took off 1 base at V and 3 bases at J, with 1 base between the two ends. The CDR3 runs 10 residues. The DNA for the CDR3 is TGCAGTGCTAGAGGCTACGAGCAGTACGTC. Translated, it gives CSARGYEQYV.

This clonotype was recorded a few times. V is TRBV7-9 and J is TRBJ1-1; a weak D match, TRBD1 (5 bases). Trimming pared 1 base from V and 1 base from J, leaving 10 bases between. In germline, CDR1 is SEHNR, CDR2 FQNEAQ (reference sequence). This CDR3 has 15 residues. The CDR3 protein is CASSLGSDRNTEAFF. The DNA for the CDR3 is TGTGCCAGCAGCTTAGGATCAGACAGGAACACTGAAGCTTTCTTT.

This rearrangement joins TRBV3-1 to TRBJ2-4; a possible D gene is TRBD1 (6 bases). Trimming shortened V by 4 bases and J by 9 bases, and 16 bases separated the two germline ends. This CDR3 has 14 amino acids. The V gene's germline CDR1 is LGHDT and CDR2 YNNKEL (reference sequence). The CDR3 DNA follows: TGTGCCAGCAGCCTAGACAGGAGCCGGCGCATTCAGTACTTC. Its protein product is CASSLDRSRRIQYF.

This clonotype occurred many times. The chain is built from TRBV20-1 and TRBJ2-3; D is unresolved. CDR3 length: 20 amino acids. Germline values: CDR1 DFQATT, CDR2 SNEGSKA (reference sequence). The germline V and J ends were trimmed by 0 bases and 0 bases, with 25 bases remaining between them. The CDR3 nucleotides are TGCAGTGCTAGAGATTCAAGGCCCAGTGCCATTAAATCGAGCACAGATACGCAGTATTTT. Translated: CSARDSRPSAIKSSTDTQYF.

This clonotype was observed at least ten times. The chain uses TRBV6-5 and TRBJ2-3, with 15 bases fitting TRBD2. Germline CDR1 is MNHEY and CDR2 is SVGAGI. J lost 0 bases, V lost 4 bases, and 5 bases had no gene match. CDR3 length: 18 residues. CDR3 protein: CASSSPGLAGGSTDTQYF. The CDR3 bases are TGTGCCAGCAGTTCCCCGGGACTAGCGGGGGGTAGCACAGATACGCAGTATTTT.

The rearrangement joins TRBV11-2 to TRBJ1-2; TRBD1 might be the D (6 bases). Germline-derived CDR1 and CDR2 are SGHAT and FQNNGV. The CDR3 totals 14 residues. Trimming took off 1 base at V and 8 bases at J, with 14 bases between the two ends. The CDR3 DNA reads TGTGCCAGCAGCTTAGCGGCAGGGGATGGGGGCTACACCTTC. This gives the protein CASSLAAGDGGYTF.